This entry is about one TCR beta chain. Antigen specificity is unknown. The time point: baseline pretreatment blood. Treatment noted: 15 Gy SBRT to primary tumor, nephrectomy 4 weeks later. Blood was sampled at baseline, 2 weeks and 4 weeks after SBRT. This entry belongs to a study of radiation and T cells in renal cell carcinoma. Turning to the study itself: Nephrectomy followed 15 Gy stereotactic body radiation by 4 weeks.

The study, taken as a whole, reports: From baseline, blood top tumor clonotypes peaked at 2 weeks post-radiation.

Produced via immunoSEQ multiplex PCR; TCRdb's table is partial and in-frame only. The data contain 130,000 to 150,000 clones, approximately 90% of them seen just once; the ten biggest clones take up about 12%. The ends lost 6 bases at V and 3 bases at J; junction bases unmatched: 3. CDR3 length: 14 amino acids. The specimen comprised blood, sampled from a patient whose treatment included radiotherapy and nephrectomy. The sequence came from a woman aged 45 to 65 with renal cell carcinoma. The chain recombines TRBV23-1 with TRBJ2-5, with 11 bases matching TRBD1. TRBV23-1 is an ORF, and what it does is uncertain. CDR3 nucleotides: TGCGCCAGCAGCGCGGGACAGGGGGAAGAGACCCAGTACTTC. Protein product: CASSAGQGEETQYF.